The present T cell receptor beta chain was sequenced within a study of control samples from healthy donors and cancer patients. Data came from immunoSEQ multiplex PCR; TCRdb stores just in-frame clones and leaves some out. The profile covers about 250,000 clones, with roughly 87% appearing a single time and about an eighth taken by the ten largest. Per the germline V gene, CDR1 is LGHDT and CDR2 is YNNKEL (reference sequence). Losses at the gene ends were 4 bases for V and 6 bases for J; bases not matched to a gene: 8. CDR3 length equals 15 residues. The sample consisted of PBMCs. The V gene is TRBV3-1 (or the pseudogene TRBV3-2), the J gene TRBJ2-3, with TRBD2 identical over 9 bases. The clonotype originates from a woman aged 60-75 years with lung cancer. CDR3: CASSPELAGADTQYF. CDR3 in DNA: TGTGCCAGCAGCCCTGAACTAGCGGGTGCGGATACGCAGTATTTT.